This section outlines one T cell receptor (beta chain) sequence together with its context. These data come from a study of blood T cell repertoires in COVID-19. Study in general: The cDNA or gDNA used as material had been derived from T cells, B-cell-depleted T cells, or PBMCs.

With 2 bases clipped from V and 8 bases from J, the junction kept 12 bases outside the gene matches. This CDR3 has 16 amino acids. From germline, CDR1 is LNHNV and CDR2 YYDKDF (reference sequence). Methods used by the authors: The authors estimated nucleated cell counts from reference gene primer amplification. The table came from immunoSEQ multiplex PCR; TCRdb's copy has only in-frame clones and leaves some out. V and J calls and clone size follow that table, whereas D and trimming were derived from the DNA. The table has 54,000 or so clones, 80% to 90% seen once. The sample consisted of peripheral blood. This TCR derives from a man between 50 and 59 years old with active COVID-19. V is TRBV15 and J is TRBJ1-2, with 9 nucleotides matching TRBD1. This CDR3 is CATSRTGTGSSGGYTF. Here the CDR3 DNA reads TGTGCCACCAGCAGAACCGGGACAGGGTCTTCTGGGGGCTACACCTTC.